The present entry profiles one T cell receptor (beta chain) with its context. The sample belongs to a study of blood T cell repertoires in COVID-19. Method: immunoSEQ multiplex PCR; TCRdb's copy keeps in-frame clones and lacks some. The sample lists under 250,000 clones, roughly four fifths occurring once. The sample taken for sequencing was PBMCs or T cells enriched from blood (not recorded which). The origin of this receptor is a man between 60 and 75 years old who had recovered from COVID-19.

The DNA for the CDR3 is TGTGCCAGCAGCTTAGAGCGGGGCACCGGGGAGCTGTTTTTT. It encodes CASSLERGTGELFF. The chain links TRBV13 to TRBJ2-2, with 7 nucleotides matching TRBD2. Germline CDR1 reads PRHDT; CDR2 reads FYEKMQ (reference sequence). After removal of 1 base from V and 4 bases from J, the junction contained 0 bases not matched to a gene. This CDR3 region has 14 residues.